This note documents a single T cell receptor beta chain sequence. What it binds is not known. This CDR3 comprises 18 residues. The V gene end was trimmed by 1 base and the J gene end by 2 bases; junction bases not matched to a gene: 2. The germline gives CDR1 SGHNT, CDR2 YENEEA. The sample originates from a study of T cell responses to AZD1222 COVID-19 vaccine. The study, taken as a whole, reports: Per reports, nearly half of all spike-specific TCRs target regions that are unmutated in variants. Seropositive status at baseline applied to only 6 or 7 AZD1222 recipients. Females made up more of the donors, who were largely white British, and clonal diversity may have come out too low.

Here immunoSEQ multiplex PCR was the method, and the copy in TCRdb shows in-frame clones only, minus some. The sample lists 120,000 or so clones; around 83% were seen once. The source of this sequence is an adult who received the AZD1222 COVID-19 vaccine. The sample here was peripheral blood, taken 28 days after the second AZD1222 dose. The rearrangement uses TRBV11-3 and TRBJ2-6; 13 bases agree with TRBD2. DNA of the CDR3: TGTGCCAGCAGCTTAGGGACTAGCGGGGGTGCTGGGGCCAACGTCCTGACTTTC. This encodes CASSLGTSGGAGANVLTF. The complete variable domain, with remaining parts taken from reference TRBV11-3 and TRBJ2-6, reads EAGVVQSPRYKIIEKKQPVAFWCNPISGHNTLYWYLQNLGQGPELLIRYENEEAVDDSQLPKDRFSAERLKGVDSTLKIQPAELGDSAVYLCASSLGTSGGAGANVLTFGAGSRLTVL.